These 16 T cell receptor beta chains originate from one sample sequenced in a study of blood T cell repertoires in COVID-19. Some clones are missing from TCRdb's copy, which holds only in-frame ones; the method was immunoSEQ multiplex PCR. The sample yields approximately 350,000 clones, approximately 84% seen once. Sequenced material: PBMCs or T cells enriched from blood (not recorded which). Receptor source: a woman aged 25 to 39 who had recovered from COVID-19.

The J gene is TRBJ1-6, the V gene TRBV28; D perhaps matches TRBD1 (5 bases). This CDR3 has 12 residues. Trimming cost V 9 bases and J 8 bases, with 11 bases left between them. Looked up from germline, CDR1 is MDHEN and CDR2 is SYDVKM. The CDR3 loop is CASQGRDSPLHF. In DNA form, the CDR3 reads TGTGCCAGTCAGGGAAGGGATTCACCCCTCCACTTT.

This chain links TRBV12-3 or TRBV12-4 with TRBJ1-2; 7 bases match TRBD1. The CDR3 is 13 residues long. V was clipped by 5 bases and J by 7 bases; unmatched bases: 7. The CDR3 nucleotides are TGTGCCAGCAGTCTTGACAGGGAAGGTGGCTACACCTTC. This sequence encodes CASSLDREGGYTF.

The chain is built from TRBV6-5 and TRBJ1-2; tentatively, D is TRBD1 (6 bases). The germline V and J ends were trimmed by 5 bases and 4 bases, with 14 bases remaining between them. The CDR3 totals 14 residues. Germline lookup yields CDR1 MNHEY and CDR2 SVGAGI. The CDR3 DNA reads TGTGCCAGCAGTCTGAGGGGGGGCCTCTATGGCTACACCTTC. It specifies CASSLRGGLYGYTF.

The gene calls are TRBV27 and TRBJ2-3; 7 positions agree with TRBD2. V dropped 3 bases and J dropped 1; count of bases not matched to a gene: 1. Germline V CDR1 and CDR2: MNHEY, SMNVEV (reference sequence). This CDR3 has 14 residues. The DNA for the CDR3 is TGTGCCAGCAGTTTCAGCGGGGGCACAGATACGCAGTATTTT. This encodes CASSFSGGTDTQYF.

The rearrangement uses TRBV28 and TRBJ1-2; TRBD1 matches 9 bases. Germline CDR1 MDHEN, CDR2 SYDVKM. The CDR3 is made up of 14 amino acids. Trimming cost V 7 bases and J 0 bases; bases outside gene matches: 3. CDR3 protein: CASKTGGANYGYTF. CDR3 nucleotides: TGTGCCAGCAAGACAGGGGGTGCTAACTATGGCTACACCTTC.

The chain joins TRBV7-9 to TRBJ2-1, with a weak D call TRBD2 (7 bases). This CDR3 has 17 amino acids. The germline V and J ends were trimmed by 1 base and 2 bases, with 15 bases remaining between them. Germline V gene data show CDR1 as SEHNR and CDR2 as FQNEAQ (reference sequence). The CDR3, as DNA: TGTGCCAGCAGCTTAGTACCCGGGGGGCTTACCTACAATGAGCAGTTCTTC. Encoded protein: CASSLVPGGLTYNEQFF.

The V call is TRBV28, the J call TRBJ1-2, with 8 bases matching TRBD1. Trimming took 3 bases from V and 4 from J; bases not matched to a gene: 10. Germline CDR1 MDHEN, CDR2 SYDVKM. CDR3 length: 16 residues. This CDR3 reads CASSLRGTGKVYGYTF. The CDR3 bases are TGTGCCAGCAGTTTGAGAGGGACAGGCAAGGTCTATGGCTACACCTTC.

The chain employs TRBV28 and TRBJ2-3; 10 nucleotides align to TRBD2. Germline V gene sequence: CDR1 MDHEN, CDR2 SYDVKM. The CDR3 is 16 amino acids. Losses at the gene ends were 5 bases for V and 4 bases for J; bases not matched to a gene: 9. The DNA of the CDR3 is TGTGCCAGCAGTCCTAGCGGGAGAGGTGTTGCAGATACGCAGTATTTT. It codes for CASSPSGRGVADTQYF.

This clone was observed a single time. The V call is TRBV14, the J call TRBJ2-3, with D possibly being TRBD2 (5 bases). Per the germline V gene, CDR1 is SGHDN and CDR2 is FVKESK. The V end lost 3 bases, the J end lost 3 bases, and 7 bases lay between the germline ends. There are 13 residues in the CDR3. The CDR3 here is CASSQPGTDTQYF. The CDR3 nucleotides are TGTGCCAGCAGCCAGCCGGGAACAGATACGCAGTATTTT.

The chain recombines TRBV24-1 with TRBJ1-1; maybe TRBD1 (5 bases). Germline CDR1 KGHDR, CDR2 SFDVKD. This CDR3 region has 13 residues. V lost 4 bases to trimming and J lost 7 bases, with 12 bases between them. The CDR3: CATSDSHDSEAFF. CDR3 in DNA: TGTGCCACCAGTGACAGCCACGACAGTGAAGCTTTCTTT.

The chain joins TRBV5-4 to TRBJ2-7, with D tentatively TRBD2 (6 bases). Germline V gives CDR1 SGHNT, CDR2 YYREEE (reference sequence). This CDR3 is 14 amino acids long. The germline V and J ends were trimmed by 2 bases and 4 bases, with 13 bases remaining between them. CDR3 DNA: TGTGCCAGCAGCTTCGATGGGGAGGCTTACGAGCAGTACTTC. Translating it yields CASSFDGEAYEQYF.

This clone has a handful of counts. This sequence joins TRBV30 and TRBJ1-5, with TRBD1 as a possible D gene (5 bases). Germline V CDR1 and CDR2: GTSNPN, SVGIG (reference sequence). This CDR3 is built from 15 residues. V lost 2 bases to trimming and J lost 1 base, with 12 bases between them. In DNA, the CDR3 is TGTGCCTGGAGTCCCCCCAGGGTGAGCAATCAGCCCCAGCATTTT. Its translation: CAWSPPRVSNQPQHF. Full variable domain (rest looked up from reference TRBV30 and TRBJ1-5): SQTIHQWPATLVQPVGSPLSLECTVEGTSNPNLYWYRQAAGRGLQLLFYSVGIGQISSEVPQNLSASRPQDRQFILSSKKLLLSDSGFYLCAWSPPRVSNQPQHFGDGTRLSIL.

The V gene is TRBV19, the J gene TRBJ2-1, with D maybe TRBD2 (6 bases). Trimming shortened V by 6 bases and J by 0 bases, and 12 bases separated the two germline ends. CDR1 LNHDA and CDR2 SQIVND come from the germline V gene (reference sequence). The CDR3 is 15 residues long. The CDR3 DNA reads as TGTGCCAGTAGCGGACTACCTAACTCCTACAATGAGCAGTTCTTC. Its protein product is CASSGLPNSYNEQFF.

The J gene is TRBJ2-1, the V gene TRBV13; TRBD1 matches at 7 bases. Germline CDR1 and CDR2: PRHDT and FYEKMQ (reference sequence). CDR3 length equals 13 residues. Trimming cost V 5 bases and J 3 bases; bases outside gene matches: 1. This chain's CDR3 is CASSRDSYNEQFF. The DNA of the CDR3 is TGTGCCAGCAGCAGGGACAGCTACAATGAGCAGTTCTTC.

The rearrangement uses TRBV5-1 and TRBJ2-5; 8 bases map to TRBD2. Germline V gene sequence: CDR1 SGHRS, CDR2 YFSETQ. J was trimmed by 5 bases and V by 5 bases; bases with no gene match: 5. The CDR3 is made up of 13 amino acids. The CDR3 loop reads CASRPGGLETQYF. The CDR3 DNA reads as TGCGCCAGCAGACCGGGGGGGCTGGAGACCCAGTACTTC.

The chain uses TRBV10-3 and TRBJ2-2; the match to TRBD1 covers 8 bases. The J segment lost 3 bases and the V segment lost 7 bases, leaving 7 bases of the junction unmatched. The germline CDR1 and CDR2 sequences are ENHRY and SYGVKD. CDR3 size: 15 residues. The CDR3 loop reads CAIKGQGRDTGELFF. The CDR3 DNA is TGTGCCATCAAAGGACAGGGAAGGGACACCGGGGAGCTGTTTTTT.